Presented here are 9 T cell receptor beta chains from one specimen sequenced in a study of shared clonotypes between healthy human individuals. Assay: immunoSEQ multiplex PCR; the TCRdb copy retains only in-frame clones and omits some. The sample consists of millions of clones, around nine tenths of them appearing once. The sample consisted of naive CD4+ T cells sorted from blood. Sample subset: CD45RA+ positively selected. These receptors came from a man aged 18 to 30 in good health.

V usage is TRBV7-3 and J usage is TRBJ2-2, with 7 positions matching TRBD1. V shed 4 bases and J 6 bases; nucleotides not matched to a gene: 5. This CDR3 comprises 14 residues. Germline V gene lookup returns CDR1 SGHTA and CDR2 FQGTGA. The CDR3 nucleotides are TGTGCCAGCAGCTCGCTCCAGGGGGCCGGGGAGCTGTTTTTT. It yields the protein CASSSLQGAGELFF.

This chain links TRBV30 with TRBJ1-2; D is possibly TRBD1 (6 bases). CDR3 length: 15 amino acids. The V gene lost 0 bases and the J gene lost 1 base, with 12 bases spanning the gap. The germline gives CDR1 GTSNPN, CDR2 SVGIG (reference sequence). CDR3 nucleotide sequence: TGTGCCTGGAGTGTAGGACAGAGCAATAACTATGGCTACACCTTC. Translation: CAWSVGQSNNYGYTF.

The chain employs TRBV7-8 and TRBJ2-6; D call uncertain. V was trimmed by 8 bases and J by 1 base, leaving 6 bases between them. This CDR3 contains 13 residues. Looked up from germline, CDR1 is SGHVS and CDR2 is FQNEAQ. The CDR3, as DNA: TGTGCCAGCGGGGATTCTGGGGCCAACGTCCTGACTTTC. Protein sequence: CASGDSGANVLTF.

V and J are TRBV28 and TRBJ2-3; 7 bases are a match to TRBD1. Trimming took 4 bases from V and 1 from J; bases not matched to a gene: 14. This CDR3 region has 18 residues. The germline CDR1 and CDR2 sequences are MDHEN and SYDVKM. CDR3 region: CASSSPSLNGQGTDTQYF. The CDR3, as DNA: TGTGCCAGCAGTTCCCCCTCTTTAAACGGACAGGGCACAGATACGCAGTATTTT.

This clone was detected only once. The chain uses TRBV25-1 and TRBJ2-1; possible D gene TRBD1, 6 bases. The CDR3 sequence is 17 residues long. V shed 0 bases and J shed 8 bases, with 20 bases lying between them. CDR1 is MGHDK and CDR2 is SYGVNS in the germline V gene. CDR3 DNA: TGTGCCAGCAGTGAATATCAGGGGAGAGCGAACTCGTATGAGCAGTTCTTC. It is translated as CASSEYQGRANSYEQFF. The whole variable domain, remainder taken from reference TRBV25-1 and TRBJ2-1, is EADIYQTPRYLVIGTGKKITLECSQTMGHDKMYWYQQDPGMELHLIHYSYGVNSTEKGDLSSESTVSRIRTEHFPLTLESARPSHTSQYLCASSEYQGRANSYEQFFGPGTRLTVL.

The chain links TRBV9 to TRBJ2-1; D is uncertain. CDR3 length: 11 residues. CDR1 SGDLS and CDR2 YYNGEE come from the germline V gene. Trimming took 9 bases from V and 6 from J, leaving 10 bases between them. The CDR3 DNA follows: TGTGCCACGATGGACCGCAATGAGCAGTTCTTC. As protein: CATMDRNEQFF.

This clone has a handful of counts. The chain carries TRBV20-1 and TRBJ1-1; D not certain. Germline CDR1 and CDR2: DFQATT and SNEGSKA (reference sequence). The length of the CDR3 is 10 residues. Trimming took 3 bases from V and 7 from J, leaving 6 bases between them. DNA for the CDR3: TGCAGTGCTAGGGCCGATGAAGCTTTCTTT. The encoded protein is CSARADEAFF.

V usage is TRBV7-6 and J usage is TRBJ2-2, with 8 bases fitting TRBD1. CDR3 length: 19 amino acids. Trimming cost V 1 base and J 1 base; bases outside gene matches: 11. Germline CDR1 SGHVS, CDR2 FNYEAQ. CDR3 amino acids: CASSLGGLTGQGNTGELFF. The CDR3 DNA reads as TGTGCCAGCAGCTTAGGAGGATTGACTGGACAGGGGAACACCGGGGAGCTGTTTTTT.

The chain is built from TRBV6-1 and TRBJ1-1; D uncertain. Trimming took 1 base from V and 4 from J, leaving 10 bases between them. CDR1 is MNHNS, CDR2 SASEGT, per germline. This CDR3 comprises 14 residues. The CDR3 DNA reads as TGTGCCAGCAGTGAAGTAGGCATCTCCACTGAAGCTTTCTTT. Translating it yields CASSEVGISTEAFF.